This TCR beta chain emerged from a study of T cells in Graves' hyperthyroidism and ophthalmopathy. TCR beta CDR3 sequences were amplified from RNA transcripts. An initial round of RT-PCR targeting the TCR CDR3 relied on the HTBI primer set. TCRdb analysed the multiplex PCR reads with MiXCR anew, one entry per CDR3 protein. The sample carries around 400,000 distinct CDR3 sequences, more than 20% recorded once. CDR3 length: 15 residues. V was pared by 2 bases and J by 1 base, with 3 bases of the junction left unmatched. CDR1 and CDR2 (germline): ENHRY, SYGVKD. Absence of ophthalmopathy progression within 18 months defined stable Graves' hyperthyroidism.

This chain uses TRBV10-3 with TRBJ2-7, with 9 bases fitting TRBD1. This receptor was taken from a man aged 50-60 years with Graves' hyperthyroidism. The sequenced sample was blood. CDR3 loop: CAISETDRGSYEQYF. DNA for the CDR3: TGTGCCATCAGTGAGACGGACAGGGGATCCTACGAGCAGTACTTC.